This T cell receptor beta chain was profiled in a study of metastatic and nonmetastatic thyroid tumors. Overall study context: Peripheral blood and tumor or nodule samples from malignant and benign thyroid patients were compared.

The CDR3 is 14 residues long. Germline V CDR1 and CDR2: MNHNS, SASEGT. V dropped 8 bases and J dropped 2 bases, with 14 bases sitting between them. The sample holds many counts of this clone. Its antigen is currently unknown. Broader study findings: Malignant tumors reportedly showed significantly higher TCR beta diversity than benign nodules in both blood and tumor.

TCRdb recomputed clones from the PCR reads via MiXCR. The sample lists more than 70,000 clones; 8% to 9.5% were seen once. Thyroid surgery took place with no prior treatment in any patient. The sample consisted of blood. The sequence was obtained from a female donor with papillary thyroid cancer or a benign thyroid nodule (not recorded which). Some clones in this sample may be carry-over from other donors' samples. The chain links TRBV6-1 to TRBJ2-3; maybe TRBD2 (5 bases). The CDR3 loop reads CASRGMWDTDTQYF. The DNA for the CDR3 is TGTGCCAGCCGGGGAATGTGGGACACAGATACGCAGTATTTT.